Each of the 23 T cell receptor beta chains below was sequenced from the same sample in a study of blood T cells in healthy people across ages. The use of a sample-barcoded 5' primer and a J-beta primer mix characterized a second PCR of 7 to 11 cycles. TCRdb recomputed calls from the 5' RACE reads with MiXCR, one row per CDR3 protein. The profile covers around 1,700,000 distinct CDR3 sequences, with 28% appearing a single time and around 7.7% taken by the ten largest. Sample: blood. These receptors were obtained from a woman aged 25 to 39 in good health.

On this clonotype itself: One end of the junction is discordant with germline, which a read error may explain. The CDR3 coding sequence is TGTGCCAGCAGCTTGGAGGGCGGAAGGAAGAGCTCCTACAATGAGCAGTATTTC. It codes for CASSLEGGRKSSYNEQYF. The chain links TRBV5-4 to TRBJ2-1; D unclear. Germline CDR1 is SGHNT and CDR2 is YYREEE (reference sequence). This CDR3 is built from 18 residues.

This clonotype was observed a handful of times. The chain employs TRBV5-1 and TRBJ1-1; D is undetermined. Trimming removed 0 bases from V and 11 bases from J, with 17 bases in between. CDR3 length: 14 residues. CDR1 and CDR2 from the germline V gene are SGHRS and YFSETQ. The CDR3 nucleotides read TGCGCCAGCAGCTTGGACCTGCTAGGCCTCGGGGCTTTCTTT. It translates to CASSLDLLGLGAFF.

In its sample, this clonotype was seen a few times. The chain couples TRBV29-1 to TRBJ1-4; tentatively, D is TRBD1 (6 bases). V dropped 0 bases and J dropped 6 bases, with 17 bases sitting between them. From germline, CDR1 is SQVTM and CDR2 ANQGSEA. The CDR3 consists of 16 residues. CDR3 DNA: TGCAGCGTTGAAGATCCCTGGACAGCAAACGATGAAAAACTGTTTTTT. Translation gives CSVEDPWTANDEKLFF. The variable domain in full, completed from reference TRBV29-1 and TRBJ1-4, reads SAVISQKPSRDICQRGTSLTIQCQVDSQVTMMFWYRQQPGQSLTLIATANQGSEATYESGFVIDKFPISRPNLTFSTLTVSNMSPEDSSIYLCSVEDPWTANDEKLFFGSGTQLSVL.

The gene calls are TRBV21-1 and TRBJ2-5. TRBV21-1 is noted as a pseudogene. The CDR3 has 19 residues. CDR3 in DNA: TGTGCCAGCAGCCCACGCATGGTCGTCGGATGCAGGAACCAAGAGACCCAGTACTTC. It translates to CASSPRMVVGCRNQETQYF.

This clonotype was counted between two and nine times. The chain employs TRBV28 and TRBJ1-5; D is possibly TRBD1 (6 bases). The CDR3 sequence is 15 residues long. Germline CDR1 MDHEN, CDR2 SYDVKM. V shed 4 bases and J shed 7 bases, with 17 bases lying between them. The CDR3 sequence is CASSYVGGLGQPQHF. The CDR3 DNA follows: TGTGCCAGCAGTTACGTCGGGGGCTTAGGGCAGCCCCAGCATTTT.

This clonotype was observed a handful of times. The genes are TRBV29-1 and TRBJ2-1, with a tentative D call TRBD1 (5 bases). Germline V CDR1 and CDR2: SQVTM, ANQGSEA. Between the trimmed V and J ends, which lost 6 bases and 9 bases, there was a span of 27 bases. CDR3 length: 16 amino acids. The CDR3 is CSVPTLSRVILGEQFF. CDR3 DNA sequence: TGCAGCGTCCCTACGCTCAGCAGGGTCATTTTGGGTGAGCAGTTCTTC.

A word on this clonotype: This may stem from a read error, because a much larger clone lies one nucleotide away. V and J are TRBV12-3 or TRBV12-4 and TRBJ1-4; D is undetermined. The CDR3 runs 14 residues. The CDR3: CASRTTATNGKLFF. In DNA form, the CDR3 reads TGTGCCAGCAGGACGACGGCAACTAATGGAAAACTGTTTTTT.

The V gene is TRBV20-1, the J gene TRBJ2-5, with D hard to call. Germline V gene sequence: CDR1 DFQATT, CDR2 SNEGSKA (reference sequence). The CDR3 runs to 14 residues. Trimming removed 0 bases at V and 11 bases at J, with 19 bases between. This CDR3 reads CSARDLVDPPKQYF. CDR3 nucleotides: TGCAGTGCTAGAGATCTCGTAGACCCCCCGAAGCAGTACTTC.

The V gene is TRBV7-2, the J gene TRBJ2-2; D gene unclear. V lost 5 bases and J lost 1, with 11 bases in between. From germline, CDR1 is SGHTA and CDR2 FQGNSA. There are 15 residues in the CDR3. The CDR3 region has the DNA TGTGCCAGCAGCCTACAAAGTGGGAACACCGGGGAGCTGTTTTTT. This codes for CASSLQSGNTGELFF.

The chain employs TRBV20-1 and TRBJ2-3, with 7 positions matching TRBD1. The CDR3 spans 13 residues. Germline CDR1 DFQATT, CDR2 SNEGSKA (reference sequence). CDR3 loop: CSGRDSNTDTQYF. The CDR3 DNA follows: TGCAGCGGCCGGGACAGCAACACAGATACGCAGTATTTT.

This clonotype was seen a few times. The rearrangement uses TRBV20-1 and TRBJ2-3; D is tentatively TRBD1 or TRBD2 (6 bases each). The V end lost 3 bases, the J end lost 2 bases, and 15 bases lay between the germline ends. Germline V lookup: CDR1 DFQATT, CDR2 SNEGSKA (reference sequence). CDR3 length equals 15 residues. The DNA of the CDR3 is TGCAGTGCTAGCGGGGGCGCACGGGTCACAGATACGCAGTATTTT. Translated: CSASGGARVTDTQYF.

Regarding this clonotype: Mismatch with germline at one junction end may stem from a read error. The V and J genes are TRBV7-2 and TRBJ2-5; TRBD2 might be the D (6 bases). The J call may be mistaken, given a closer DNA end match to TRBJ2-7. The CDR3 loop spans 18 amino acids. Germline CDR1 SGHTA, CDR2 FQGNSA. The CDR3 loop is CASSPIGTSGRVSCEQYF. The CDR3, as DNA: TGTGCCAGCAGCCCCATTGGAACAAGCGGGCGTGTCTCCTGCGAGCAGTACTTC.

The table lists this clonotype with a few counts. The chain couples TRBV7-2 to TRBJ2-1; 14 nucleotides agree with TRBD2. The J segment lost 4 bases and the V segment lost 7 bases, leaving 3 bases of the junction unmatched. CDR3 length: 15 residues. The germline V gene has CDR1 SGHTA and CDR2 FQGNSA. The CDR3 protein is CASNRLAGGYNEQFF. CDR3 bases: TGTGCCAGCAACAGACTAGCGGGGGGGTACAATGAGCAGTTCTTC. Full variable domain (outside the CDR3, taken from reference TRBV7-2 and TRBJ2-1): GAGVSQSPSNKVTEKGKDVELRCDPISGHTALYWYRQSLGQGLEFLIYFQGNSAPDKSGLPSDRFSAERTGGSVSTLTIQRTQQEDSAVYLCASNRLAGGYNEQFFGPGTRLTVL.

This clonotype was seen only a few times. The chain joins TRBV5-1 to TRBJ2-1; D unclear. Trimming pared 1 base from V and 0 bases from J, leaving 8 bases between. Germline CDR1 reads SGHRS; CDR2 reads YFSETQ. CDR3 length: 15 amino acids. In nucleotides, the CDR3 is TGCGCCAGCAGCTTGTTAGGGCCCTCCTACAATGAGCAGTTCTTC. Amino acids: CASSLLGPSYNEQFF.

At least ten counts were recorded for this clonotype. The chain recombines TRBV6-6 with TRBJ2-5, with a weak D call TRBD1 (5 bases). The CDR3 is 13 amino acids. Germline CDR1 reads MNHNY; CDR2 reads SVGAGI (reference sequence). With 6 bases removed from V and 7 bases from J, the gap between germline ends came to 15 bases. The CDR3 coding sequence is TGTGCCAGCAGCCGTGGGGCGGAGTGGACCCAGTACTTC. Its translation is CASSRGAEWTQYF.

This clonotype has a handful of counts. The chain is built from TRBV7-9 and TRBJ2-7; tentatively, D is TRBD1 or TRBD2 (5 bases each). V lost 1 base and J 12 bases, leaving 13 bases between the germline ends. CDR1 and CDR2 (germline): SEHNR, FQNEAQ (reference sequence). This CDR3 is built from 12 residues. CDR3 residues: CASSLVGVTGYF. The CDR3 nucleotides read TGTGCCAGCAGCTTAGTGGGGGTCACAGGGTACTTC.

This clonotype was recorded at least ten times. The genes are TRBV6-1 and TRBJ2-1; 10 bases line up with TRBD2. The CDR3 loop spans 15 amino acids. Germline loops: CDR1 MNHNS, CDR2 SASEGT. Losses at the gene ends were 4 bases for V and 7 bases for J; bases not matched to a gene: 7. CDR3 in DNA: TGTGCCAGCAGTGTCGTACTAGCGGGGTCTAATGAGCAGTTCTTC. It encodes CASSVVLAGSNEQFF.

This clonotype was seen a few times. The CDR3 DNA reads TGTGCCAGCAGTCCCTCCGGGACAGACAATCAGCCCCAGCATTTT. Protein sequence: CASSPSGTDNQPQHF. The chain employs TRBV12-3 or TRBV12-4 and TRBJ1-5, with 7 nucleotides matching TRBD1. CDR3 length equals 15 residues. V lost 5 bases and J lost 3; bases outside the gene matches: 7.

The chain has TRBV20-1 and TRBJ2-3; D not certain. The CDR3 spans 11 residues. CDR1 and CDR2 from the germline V gene are DFQATT and SNEGSKA (reference sequence). V shed 7 bases and J shed 2 bases, with 7 bases lying between them. The CDR3 reads CSVTHTDTQYF. As DNA, the CDR3 is TGCAGTGTTACGCACACAGATACGCAGTATTTT.

This clonotype turned up a few times. This chain uses TRBV24-1 with TRBJ2-7; 7 bases are shared with TRBD2. The germline V gene has CDR1 KGHDR and CDR2 SFDVKD. The CDR3 is 16 amino acids. The J segment lost 3 bases and the V segment lost 5 bases, leaving 12 bases of the junction unmatched. In DNA, the CDR3 is TGTGCCACCAGTGTCTCCTCGGGGGGACGCCTCTACGAGCAGTACTTC. This translates into CATSVSSGGRLYEQYF.

The chain links TRBV4-1 to TRBJ2-7, with 8 positions matching TRBD2. Trimming took 0 bases from V and 2 from J; bases not matched to a gene: 6. This CDR3 has 16 amino acids. The germline gives CDR1 MGHRA, CDR2 YSYEKL. DNA for the CDR3: TGCGCCAGCAGCCAAGAAGGCGGGGGGTTCCCCTACGAGCAGTACTTC. It encodes CASSQEGGGFPYEQYF.

The V call is TRBV3-1, the J call TRBJ1-6, with D uncertain. The V end was cut by 5 bases, the J end by 4 bases, with 12 bases between. This CDR3 has 15 amino acids. In germline, CDR1 is LGHDT, CDR2 YNNKEL (reference sequence). The CDR3 region is CASSDRPEYNSPLHF. CDR3 in DNA: TGTGCCAGCAGCGACCGGCCCGAGTATAATTCACCCCTCCACTTT. Based on the CDR3 plus reference TRBV3-1 and TRBJ1-6, the full variable domain is DTAVSQTPKYLVTQMGNDKSIKCEQNLGHDTMYWYKQDSKKFLKIMFSYNNKELIINETVPNRFSPKSPDKAHLNLHINSLELGDSAVYFCASSDRPEYNSPLHFGNGTRLTVT.

The CDR3 region is CASIPGLIADTQYF. In nucleotides, the CDR3 is TGTGCCAGCATCCCTGGGTTGATCGCAGATACGCAGTATTTT. The V call is TRBV12-3 or TRBV12-4, the J call TRBJ2-3; D is uncertain. Trimming took 7 bases from V and 4 from J, leaving 15 bases between them. CDR3 length equals 14 residues.